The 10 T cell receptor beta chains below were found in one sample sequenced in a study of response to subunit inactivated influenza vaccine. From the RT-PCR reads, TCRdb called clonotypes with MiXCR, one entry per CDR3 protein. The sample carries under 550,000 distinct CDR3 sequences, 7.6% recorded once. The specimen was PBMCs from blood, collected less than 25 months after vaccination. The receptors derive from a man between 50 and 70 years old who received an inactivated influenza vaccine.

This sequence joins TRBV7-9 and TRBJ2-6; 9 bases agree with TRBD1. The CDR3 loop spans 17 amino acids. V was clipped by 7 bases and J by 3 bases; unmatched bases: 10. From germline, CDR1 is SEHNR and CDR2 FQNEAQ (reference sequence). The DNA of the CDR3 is TGTGCCAGCATTATCGGGACAGGGAGCTTTGGGGCCAACGTCCTGACTTTC. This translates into CASIIGTGSFGANVLTF. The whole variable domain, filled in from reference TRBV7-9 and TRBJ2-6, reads DTGVSQNPRHKITKRGQNVTFRCDPISEHNRLYWYRQTLGQGPEFLTYFQNEAQLEKSRLLSDRFSAERPKGSFSTLEIQRTEQGDSAMYLCASIIGTGSFGANVLTFGAGSRLTVL.

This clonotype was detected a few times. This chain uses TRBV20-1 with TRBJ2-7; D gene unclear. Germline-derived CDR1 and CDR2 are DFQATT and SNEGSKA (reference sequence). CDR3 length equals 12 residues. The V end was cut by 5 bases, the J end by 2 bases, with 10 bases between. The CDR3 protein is CSALQGPYEQYF. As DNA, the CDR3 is TGCAGTGCTCTACAAGGGCCCTACGAGCAGTACTTC.

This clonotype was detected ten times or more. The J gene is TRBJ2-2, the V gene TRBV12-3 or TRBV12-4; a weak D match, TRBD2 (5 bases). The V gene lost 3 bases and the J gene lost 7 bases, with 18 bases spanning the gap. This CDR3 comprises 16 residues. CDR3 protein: CASSLFFGISDGELFF. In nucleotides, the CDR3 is TGTGCCAGCAGTTTGTTTTTCGGGATTTCGGACGGGGAGCTGTTTTTT.

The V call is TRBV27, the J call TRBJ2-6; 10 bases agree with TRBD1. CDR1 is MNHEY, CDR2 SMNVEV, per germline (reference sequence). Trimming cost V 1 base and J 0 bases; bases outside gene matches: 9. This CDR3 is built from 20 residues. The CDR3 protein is CASSLLTGGLLNSGANVLTF. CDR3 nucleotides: TGTGCCAGCAGTTTATTGACAGGGGGCCTACTTAACTCTGGGGCCAACGTCCTGACTTTC.

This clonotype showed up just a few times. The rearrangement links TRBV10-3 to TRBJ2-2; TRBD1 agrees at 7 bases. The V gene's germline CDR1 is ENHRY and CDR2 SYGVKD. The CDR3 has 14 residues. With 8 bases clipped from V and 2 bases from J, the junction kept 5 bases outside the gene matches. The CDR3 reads CAIGRQGNTGELFF. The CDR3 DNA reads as TGTGCCATCGGAAGACAGGGAAACACCGGGGAGCTGTTTTTT.

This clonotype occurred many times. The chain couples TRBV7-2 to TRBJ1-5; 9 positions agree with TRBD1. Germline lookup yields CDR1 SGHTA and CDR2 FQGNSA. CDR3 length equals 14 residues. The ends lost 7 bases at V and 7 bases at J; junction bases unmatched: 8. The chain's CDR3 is CASTKRQGDQPQHF. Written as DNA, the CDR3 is TGTGCCAGCACCAAAAGACAGGGGGACCAGCCCCAGCATTTT.

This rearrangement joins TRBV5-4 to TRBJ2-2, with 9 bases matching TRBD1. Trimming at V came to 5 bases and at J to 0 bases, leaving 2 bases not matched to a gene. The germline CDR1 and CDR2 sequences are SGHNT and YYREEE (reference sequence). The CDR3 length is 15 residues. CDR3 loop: CASRGQGSNTGELFF. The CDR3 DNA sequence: TGTGCCAGCAGGGGACAGGGATCGAACACCGGGGAGCTGTTTTTT. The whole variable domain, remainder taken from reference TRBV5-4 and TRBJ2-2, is ETGVTQSPTHLIKTRGQQVTLRCSSQSGHNTVSWYQQALGQGPQFIFQYYREEENGRGNFPPRFSGLQFPNYSSELNVNALELDDSALYLCASRGQGSNTGELFFGEGSRLTVL.

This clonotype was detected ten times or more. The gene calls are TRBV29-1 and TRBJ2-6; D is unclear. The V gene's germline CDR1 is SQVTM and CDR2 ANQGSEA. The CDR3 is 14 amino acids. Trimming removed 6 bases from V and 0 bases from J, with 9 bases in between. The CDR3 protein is CSVRQVSGANVLTF. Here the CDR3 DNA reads TGCAGCGTCCGACAAGTCTCTGGGGCCAACGTCCTGACTTTC. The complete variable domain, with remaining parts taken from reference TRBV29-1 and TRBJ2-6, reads SAVISQKPSRDICQRGTSLTIQCQVDSQVTMMFWYRQQPGQSLTLIATANQGSEATYESGFVIDKFPISRPNLTFSTLTVSNMSPEDSSIYLCSVRQVSGANVLTFGAGSRLTVL.

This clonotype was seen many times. The CDR3 reads CASSLGGQAFSYEQYF. CDR3 coding DNA: TGTGCCAGCAGCTTAGGAGGGCAGGCTTTCTCCTACGAGCAGTACTTC. The J gene is TRBJ2-7, the V gene TRBV7-9, with TRBD2 as a possible D gene (5 bases). The V gene lost 1 base and the J gene lost 0 bases, with 13 bases spanning the gap. Germline V lookup: CDR1 SEHNR, CDR2 FQNEAQ (reference sequence). CDR3 length: 16 residues.

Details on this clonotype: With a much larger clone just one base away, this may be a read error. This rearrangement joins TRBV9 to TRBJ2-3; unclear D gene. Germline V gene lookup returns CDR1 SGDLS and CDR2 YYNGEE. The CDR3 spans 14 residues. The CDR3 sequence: CASSVRVGTDAQYF. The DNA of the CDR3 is TGTGCCAGCAGCGTGAGAGTGGGCACAGATGCGCAGTATTTT.